The present entry profiles one TCR beta chain with its context. The CDR3 totals 14 residues. CDR1 is MDHEN and CDR2 is SYDVKM in the germline V gene. Trimming removed 5 bases from V and 0 bases from J, with 7 bases in between. The data were taken from a study of control samples from healthy donors and cancer patients. The assay was immunoSEQ multiplex PCR, and TCRdb's table has in-frame clones only and misses some. The sample lists roughly 170,000 clones; over 85% were seen once. Sequenced input: blood. The rearrangement joins TRBV28 to TRBJ1-4, with D possibly being TRBD1 (6 bases). The source of this sequence is a young man in good health. CDR3 nucleotide sequence: TGTGCCAGCAGTCCAGGGGCAACTAATGAAAAACTGTTTTTT. Translating it yields CASSPGATNEKLFF.